A single sample gave rise to the 32 T cell receptor beta chains below, sequenced in a study of blood T cell repertoires in COVID-19. Method: immunoSEQ multiplex PCR; TCRdb's copy keeps in-frame clones and lacks some. The data show approximately 9,500 clones, nearly 90% seen once. Specimen: peripheral blood. These receptors all come from a human donor in a cohort sampled during active COVID-19.

The gene calls are TRBV9 and TRBJ2-5; 8 bases are shared with TRBD1. Germline CDR1 and CDR2: SGDLS and YYNGEE. The CDR3 covers 13 residues. V dropped 3 bases and J dropped 4; count of bases not matched to a gene: 2. CDR3 residues: CASSGTGGETQYF. CDR3 sequence (DNA): TGTGCCAGCAGCGGTACAGGGGGAGAGACCCAGTACTTC.

This clone has just one count. CDR3 sequence reads: CASNQMIGTGRAYGYTF. The CDR3 nucleotides are TGTGCCAGCAACCAAATGATCGGGACAGGGAGGGCCTATGGCTACACCTTC. The chain has TRBV7-2 and TRBJ1-2; 9 bases agree with TRBD1. The ends lost 7 bases at V and 4 bases at J; junction bases unmatched: 16. Per germline, CDR1 SGHTA and CDR2 FQGNSA. The CDR3 runs 17 residues.

Written as DNA, the CDR3 is TGTGCCAGCTCCCCGGGGGGGCAGCCCCAGCATTTT. This encodes CASSPGGQPQHF. V is TRBV6-5 and J is TRBJ1-5; possibly TRBD1 for D (5 bases). The germline CDR1 and CDR2 sequences are MNHEY and SVGAGI. Trimming left V 8 bases short and J 7 bases short, with 12 bases between. This CDR3 spans 12 amino acids.

The V and J genes are TRBV24-1 and TRBJ2-5; possibly TRBD1 for D (5 bases). The CDR3 spans 13 residues. Trimming removed 4 bases at V and 1 base at J, with 6 bases between. The germline V gene encodes CDR1 KGHDR and CDR2 SFDVKD. CDR3 protein: CATSEGAQETQYF. In DNA form, the CDR3 reads TGTGCCACCAGTGAAGGGGCCCAAGAGACCCAGTACTTC.

This sequence joins TRBV13 and TRBJ1-1; D call uncertain. This CDR3 comprises 17 residues. V was clipped by 1 base and J by 1 base, with 16 bases between them. Germline CDR1 is PRHDT and CDR2 is FYEKMQ (reference sequence). The CDR3 sequence: CASSLAYGGRWNTEAFF. Here the CDR3 DNA reads TGTGCCAGCAGCTTAGCCTACGGCGGGCGGTGGAACACTGAAGCTTTCTTT.

In nucleotides, the CDR3 is TGTGCCAGCAGCTCCCACAGGGGGCCTTCCTACGAGCAGTACTTC. It yields the protein CASSSHRGPSYEQYF. V gene TRBV7-9 combines with J gene TRBJ2-7, with 9 bases matching TRBD1. Per the germline V gene, CDR1 is SEHNR and CDR2 is FQNEAQ (reference sequence). V lost 4 bases to trimming and J lost 1 base; unmatched junction nucleotides: 5. The CDR3 sequence is 15 residues long.

This chain joins TRBV18 and TRBJ1-6; the D gene is possibly TRBD1 (5 bases). Germline V CDR1 and CDR2: KGHSH, LQKENI. V was pared by 6 bases and J by 8 bases, with 11 bases between. The CDR3 spans 13 residues. CDR3 residues: CASSEGRDSPLHF. The CDR3 DNA sequence: TGTGCCAGCTCGGAGGGCAGGGATTCACCCCTCCACTTT. The variable domain in full, with the rest retrieved from reference TRBV18 and TRBJ1-6, is NAGVMQNPRHLVRRRGQEARLRCSPMKGHSHVYWYRQLPEEGLKFMVYLQKENIIDESGMPKERFSAEFPKEGPSILRIQQVVRGDSAAYFCASSEGRDSPLHFGNGTRLTVT.

V is TRBV3-1 (or the pseudogene TRBV3-2) and J is TRBJ2-7; TRBD2 might be the D (6 bases). CDR3 length: 14 amino acids. The germline V and J ends were trimmed by 0 bases and 6 bases, with 12 bases remaining between them. From germline, CDR1 is LGHDT and CDR2 YNNKEL (reference sequence). CDR3 residues: CASSQDLGRSEQYF. DNA of the CDR3: TGTGCCAGCAGCCAAGATTTAGGGAGGAGCGAGCAGTACTTC.

V and J are TRBV7-8 and TRBJ1-3, with D uncertain. V lost 1 base, J lost 1 base, and 11 bases lay in between. There are 16 residues in the CDR3. CDR1 and CDR2 from the germline V gene are SGHVS and FQNEAQ. The CDR3 region is CASSLEAAVSGNTIYF. The DNA for the CDR3 is TGTGCCAGCAGCTTAGAGGCGGCAGTATCTGGAAACACCATATATTTT.

The rearrangement uses TRBV3-1 (or the pseudogene TRBV3-2) and TRBJ2-7; TRBD2 matches 10 bases. The V gene end was trimmed by 7 bases and the J gene end by 2 bases; junction bases not matched to a gene: 2. This CDR3 region has 13 residues. Germline assignment: CDR1 LGHDT and CDR2 YNNKEL (reference sequence). CDR3 in amino acids: CASKAGGTYEQYF. CDR3 nucleotide sequence: TGTGCCAGCAAAGCGGGGGGGACCTACGAGCAGTACTTC.

The chain couples TRBV20-1 to TRBJ2-3; D unresolved. Germline lookup yields CDR1 DFQATT and CDR2 SNEGSKA (reference sequence). Trimming shortened V by 6 bases and J by 4 bases, and 5 bases separated the two germline ends. The CDR3 loop spans 10 amino acids. The CDR3 sequence is CSAPADTQYF. The CDR3 DNA follows: TGCAGTGCCCCAGCAGATACGCAGTATTTT.

This CDR3 is CASSLGGTVNYGYTF. The CDR3 region has the DNA TGTGCCAGCAGCTTGGGCGGGACAGTGAACTATGGCTACACCTTC. The chain uses TRBV5-4 and TRBJ1-2, with 7 bases aligning to TRBD1. The CDR3 loop spans 15 amino acids. The V segment lost 0 bases and the J segment 2 bases; nucleotides outside the gene matches: 4. Germline lookup yields CDR1 SGHNT and CDR2 YYREEE (reference sequence).

CDR3 sequence reads: CASSLKQGWDRDNEQFF. CDR3 in DNA: TGTGCCAGCAGCTTAAAGCAGGGGTGGGACCGAGACAATGAGCAGTTCTTC. V usage is TRBV7-9 and J usage is TRBJ2-1; the D gene is possibly TRBD1 (6 bases). Germline assignment: CDR1 SEHNR and CDR2 FQNEAQ (reference sequence). The V end lost 2 bases, the J end lost 5 bases, and 19 bases lay between the germline ends. The CDR3 has 17 residues.

The V gene is TRBV9, the J gene TRBJ2-2, with a weak D call TRBD2 (8 bases). Per germline, CDR1 SGDLS and CDR2 YYNGEE. Trimming stripped 4 bases from V and 4 bases from J, with 20 bases between. There are 17 residues in the CDR3. CDR3 sequence reads: CASSLLGRGQGTGELFF. As DNA, the CDR3 is TGTGCCAGCAGCCTTCTCGGGAGGGGGCAAGGCACCGGGGAGCTGTTTTTT.

The chain uses TRBV5-1 and TRBJ2-1; D not resolved. The CDR3 totals 14 residues. Trimming took 2 bases from V and 7 from J, leaving 13 bases between them. The germline CDR1 and CDR2 sequences are SGHRS and YFSETQ. Here the CDR3 reads CASSFELLRNEQFF. CDR3 in DNA: TGCGCCAGCAGCTTTGAACTTCTCCGGAATGAGCAGTTCTTC.

In its sample, this clone was seen once. The chain couples TRBV7-9 to TRBJ1-1, with 8 bases matching TRBD1. The CDR3 spans 14 residues. The ends lost 5 bases at V and 3 bases at J; junction bases unmatched: 5. CDR1 is SEHNR, CDR2 FQNEAQ, per germline (reference sequence). The CDR3 bases are TGTGCCAGCAGCGAGCAGGGGGCTGACACTGAAGCTTTCTTT. It specifies CASSEQGADTEAFF. Drawing the rest from reference TRBV7-9 and TRBJ1-1, the complete variable domain is DTGVSQNPRHKITKRGQNVTFRCDPISEHNRLYWYRQTLGQGPEFLTYFQNEAQLEKSRLLSDRFSAERPKGSFSTLEIQRTEQGDSAMYLCASSEQGADTEAFFGQGTRLTVV.

V is TRBV4-2 and J is TRBJ2-7; TRBD2 is a possible D gene (5 bases). The CDR3 loop spans 16 amino acids. Germline V gene lookup returns CDR1 LGHNA and CDR2 YNFKEQ. The V end lost 0 bases, the J end lost 0 bases, and 12 bases lay between the germline ends. DNA of the CDR3: TGTGCCAGCAGCCAAGATAAAGACTACTACTCCTACGAGCAGTACTTC. Protein: CASSQDKDYYSYEQYF.

The chain combines TRBV5-8 with TRBJ2-5, with D maybe TRBD1 (6 bases). The CDR3 runs to 16 residues. The V end was cut by 2 bases, the J end by 5 bases, with 19 bases between. CDR1 is SGHTS and CDR2 is YDEGEE in the germline V gene. CDR3 in amino acids: CASSFSTGGRRETQYF. As DNA, the CDR3 is TGTGCCAGCAGCTTTTCGACAGGTGGGAGAAGGGAGACCCAGTACTTC.

The chain has TRBV3-1 (or the pseudogene TRBV3-2) and TRBJ1-5; 9 bases map to TRBD1. J lost 6 bases, V lost 3 bases, and 3 bases had no gene match. Per germline, CDR1 LGHDT and CDR2 YNNKEL (reference sequence). This CDR3 region has 14 residues. The DNA for the CDR3 is TGTGCCAGCAGCCAGGACAGGGGTAGTCAGCCCCAGCATTTT. Translation gives CASSQDRGSQPQHF.

This clone was picked up a small number of times. The chain carries TRBV7-6 and TRBJ2-5, with TRBD2 identical over 8 bases. CDR3 length: 13 residues. The germline V gene has CDR1 SGHVS and CDR2 FNYEAQ. V was pared by 5 bases and J by 6 bases, with 5 bases of the junction left unmatched. CDR3 bases: TGTGCCAGCAGCATCGGGGGGGGGAAGACCCAGTACTTC. Translating gives CASSIGGGKTQYF.

The rearrangement uses TRBV3-1 (or the pseudogene TRBV3-2) and TRBJ1-5; TRBD1 aligns across 9 bases. Trimming removed 3 bases from V and 11 bases from J; junction bases left unmatched: 8. The CDR3 runs to 14 residues. Germline CDR1 is LGHDT and CDR2 is YNNKEL (reference sequence). The CDR3 region is CASSQGQGLGAQHF. In DNA, the CDR3 is TGTGCCAGCAGCCAGGGACAGGGACTTGGGGCCCAGCATTTT.

V usage is TRBV6-6 and J usage is TRBJ2-7, with D possibly being TRBD2 (5 bases). CDR1 and CDR2 from the germline V gene are MNHNY and SVGAGI (reference sequence). This CDR3 spans 13 amino acids. Trimming removed 11 bases at V and 1 base at J, with 15 bases between. The CDR3 coding sequence is TGTGCCGGGAACCGGGATCCTTCCTACGAGCAGTACTTC. This gives the protein CAGNRDPSYEQYF.

This chain uses TRBV5-4 with TRBJ2-7; TRBD2 agrees at 8 bases. J lost 7 bases, V lost 2 bases, and 11 bases had no gene match. Germline values: CDR1 SGHNT, CDR2 YYREEE (reference sequence). The CDR3 is 15 amino acids. Here the CDR3 DNA reads TGTGCCAGCAGCTTTCGGCGGGGGGACGTCGGGGAGCAGTACTTC. This encodes CASSFRRGDVGEQYF.

The rearrangement uses TRBV29-1 and TRBJ2-5; 8 bases agree with TRBD1. CDR3 length: 12 amino acids. Germline values: CDR1 SQVTM, CDR2 ANQGSEA. V dropped 3 bases and J dropped 4; count of bases not matched to a gene: 1. The CDR3 DNA reads as TGCAGCGTTGACAGGGGGCGAGAGACCCAGTACTTC. Translation: CSVDRGRETQYF.

V and J are TRBV5-5 and TRBJ1-2; the D is unclear. This CDR3 is built from 15 residues. CDR1 and CDR2 (germline): SGHKS, YYEKEE (reference sequence). Trimming took off 0 bases at V and 4 bases at J, with 13 bases between the two ends. Here the CDR3 reads CASSLVGGLGYGYTF. CDR3 DNA sequence: TGTGCCAGCAGCTTGGTTGGAGGGCTCGGCTATGGCTACACCTTC.

The gene calls are TRBV4-1 and TRBJ1-1; TRBD1 matches at 9 bases. Germline V CDR1 and CDR2: MGHRA, YSYEKL. The CDR3 consists of 16 residues. Trimming took 4 bases from V and 6 from J; bases not matched to a gene: 12. The CDR3 sequence is CASSLTGTGWRPEAFF. The CDR3 bases are TGCGCCAGCAGCCTCACCGGGACAGGGTGGAGGCCTGAAGCTTTCTTT.

This clone is a singleton in its sample. The rearrangement joins TRBV30 to TRBJ2-7, with 11 bases identical to TRBD1. Germline assignment: CDR1 GTSNPN and CDR2 SVGIG (reference sequence). Trimming took 0 bases from V and 4 from J; bases not matched to a gene: 2. The CDR3 is 14 residues long. As DNA, the CDR3 is TGTGCCTGGAGTGTAGGGACAGGGGGTTACGAGCAGTACTTC. Translation: CAWSVGTGGYEQYF.

This sequence joins TRBV5-1 and TRBJ2-7, with D perhaps TRBD1 (6 bases). V was shortened by 4 bases and J by 3 bases, with 14 bases between the two germline ends. The germline CDR1 and CDR2 sequences are SGHRS and YFSETQ. The CDR3 is made up of 14 amino acids. The CDR3 here is CASSPGQTLYEQYF. For the CDR3, the DNA is TGCGCCAGCAGCCCCGGACAGACTCTCTACGAGCAGTACTTC.

The count of this clone is one. The CDR3 DNA sequence: TGTGCCAGCAGTGACTCTAGGACTAGCGGGGGGGATTCGGACACAGATACGCAGTATTTT. Translated, it gives CASSDSRTSGGDSDTDTQYF. The genes are TRBV6-4 and TRBJ2-3; TRBD2 aligns across 15 bases. Germline values: CDR1 MRHNA, CDR2 SNTAGT. The CDR3 has 20 residues. The ends lost 0 bases at V and 2 bases at J; junction bases unmatched: 9.

On this clone: At one boundary the junction diverges from the germline segment, which might be a read error. The gene calls are TRBV7-7 and TRBJ2-1, with 8 bases lining up with TRBD2. The CDR3 runs 21 residues. Germline loops: CDR1 SSHAT, CDR2 FNYEAQ (reference sequence). CDR3 nucleotides: TGTGCTAGCAGCCCCCGATACGCCAGGCGGCGGGGGGCATCCTCCTACAATGAGCAGTTCTTC. It is translated as CASSPRYARRRGASSYNEQFF. The full variable domain, rest sourced from reference TRBV7-7 and TRBJ2-1, is GAGVSQSPRYKVTKRGQDVTLRCDPISSHATLYWYQQALGQGPEFLTYFNYEAQPDKSGLPSDRFSAERPEGSISTLTIQRTEQRDSAMYRCASSPRYARRRGASSYNEQFFGPGTRLTVL.

The CDR3, as DNA: TGTGCCTGGAGTCCGGGGGGGGGTTGGGCTGAAGCTTTCTTT. Protein: CAWSPGGGWAEAFF. The chain employs TRBV30 and TRBJ1-1; a possible D gene is TRBD1 (5 bases). CDR3 length: 14 residues. Germline values: CDR1 GTSNPN, CDR2 SVGIG (reference sequence). The ends were cut back, 2 bases at V and 6 bases at J, with 16 bases in the middle.

The gene calls are TRBV5-1 and TRBJ1-2; 11 bases align to TRBD1. V lost 4 bases, J lost 6 bases, and 5 bases stayed unmatched. CDR3 length: 14 amino acids. The germline V gene has CDR1 SGHRS and CDR2 YFSETQ. The DNA of the CDR3 is TGCGCCAGCAGCCCGGGACAGGGGGTCGATGGCTACACCTTC. Its protein product is CASSPGQGVDGYTF.